This T cell receptor beta chain appears in the sequencing data of a study of shared clonotypes between healthy human individuals. Looking at the study overall: CD8 memory received one plate per donor, CD8 naive two, CD4 memory three and CD4 naive three.

Per the original data handling: ImmunoSEQ gave junction-only sequences without quality scores, so filtering differed. Method: immunoSEQ multiplex PCR; TCRdb's copy keeps in-frame clones and lacks some. V and J calls plus clone size are reproduced from that table; the DNA served to infer D and trimming. The data contain 400,000 to 600,000 clones, 95% to 96% of them singletons. Naive CD4+ cells were CD45RA-selected; the remaining cells were memory. Per the germline V gene, CDR1 is MNHEY and CDR2 is SVGAGI. The V end was cut by 2 bases, the J end by 8 bases, with 10 bases between. This CDR3 contains 13 residues.

The V gene is TRBV6-5, the J gene TRBJ2-1; possibly TRBD1 or TRBD2 for D (5 bases each). The source material was naive CD4+ T cells sorted from blood. Sample subset: CD45RA+ positively selected. The TCR was taken from a woman younger than 45 in good health. The CDR3 nucleotides read TGTGCCAGCAGTTACATCGGGGCCTATGAGCAGTTCTTC. It encodes CASSYIGAYEQFF.